Given below is one T cell receptor (beta chain) in context. The sample originates from a study of blood T cell repertoires in COVID-19. Measured with immunoSEQ multiplex PCR; TCRdb has only the in-frame clones, and not every one. The sample contains approximately 130,000 clones, 75% to 90% of which appear only once. Sequenced sample: PBMCs or T cells enriched from blood (not recorded which). The source of this sequence is a man younger than 45 who had recovered from COVID-19.

The CDR3 sequence is CASSLTSEETQYF. CDR3 sequence (DNA): TGTGCCAGCAGTTTAACCTCGGAAGAGACCCAGTACTTC. This rearrangement joins TRBV12-3 or TRBV12-4 to TRBJ2-5; D remains ambiguous. Trimming removed 2 bases at V and 3 bases at J, with 7 bases between. The CDR3 consists of 13 residues.